Sequencing of this TCR beta chain was carried out in a study of blood T cells in healthy people across ages. There are 17 residues in the CDR3. CDR1 LGHNA and CDR2 YNFKEQ come from the germline V gene. As for this clonotype: The germline gene is not matched at one end of the junction; a read error may be the cause.

A J-beta primer mix and a sample-barcoded 5' primer were used in a second PCR of about 7 to 12 cycles. MiXCR was run by TCRdb on the 5' RACE reads, yielding one entry per CDR3 protein. The sample shows 850,000 or so distinct CDR3 sequences, more than 25% of them seen only once. V usage is TRBV4-2 and J usage is TRBJ2-1; TRBD1 matches at 7 bases. The sequencing sample was made of blood. The sequence was collected from a woman older than 75 in good health. This chain's CDR3 is CASSQDGGQRAYSEQFF. For the CDR3, the DNA is TGTGCCAGCAGCCAAGATGGGGGACAGAGGGCCTACAGTGAGCAGTTCTTC.